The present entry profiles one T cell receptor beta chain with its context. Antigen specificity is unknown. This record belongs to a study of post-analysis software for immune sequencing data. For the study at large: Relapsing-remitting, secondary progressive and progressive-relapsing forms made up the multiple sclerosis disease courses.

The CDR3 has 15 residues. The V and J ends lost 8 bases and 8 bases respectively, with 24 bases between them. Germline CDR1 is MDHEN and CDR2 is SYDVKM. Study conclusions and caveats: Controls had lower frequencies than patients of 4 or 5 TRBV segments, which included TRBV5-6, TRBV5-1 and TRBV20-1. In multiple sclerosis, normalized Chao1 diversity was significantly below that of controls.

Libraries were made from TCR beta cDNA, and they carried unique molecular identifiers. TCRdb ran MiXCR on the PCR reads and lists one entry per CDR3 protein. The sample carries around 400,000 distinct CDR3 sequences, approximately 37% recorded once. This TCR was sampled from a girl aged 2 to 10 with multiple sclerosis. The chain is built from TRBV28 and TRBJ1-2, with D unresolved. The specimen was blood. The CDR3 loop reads CASLEHASQLRGYTF. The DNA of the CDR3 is TGTGCCAGCCTTGAACACGCATCTCAGCTAAGGGGCTACACCTTC.